One and the same sample provided the 29 T cell receptor beta chains below, sequenced in a study of cytomegalovirus exposure and HLA in healthy donors. The PCR had 60 Vbeta and 13 Jbeta primers. Produced via immunoSEQ multiplex PCR; TCRdb's table is partial and in-frame only. The sample includes hundreds of thousands of clones, approximately 82% seen only once; the top ten take 0.58%. Input material: PBMCs. All receptors derive from a woman aged 35 to 49 in good health and CMV-seronegative.

This chain uses TRBV7-9 with TRBJ2-3; 7 bases align to TRBD2. CDR3 length: 13 residues. Germline V gives CDR1 SEHNR, CDR2 FQNEAQ (reference sequence). V was clipped by 5 bases and J by 5 bases; unmatched bases: 4. As DNA, the CDR3 is TGTGCCAGCAGCAGCGGGGTCGGAGATACGCAGTATTTT. Protein sequence: CASSSGVGDTQYF.

The V call is TRBV19, the J call TRBJ2-2; maybe TRBD2 (6 bases). With 7 bases removed from V and 11 bases from J, the gap between germline ends came to 20 bases. CDR1 is LNHDA, CDR2 SQIVND, per germline (reference sequence). CDR3 length: 14 residues. This CDR3 is CASMENSGDGELFF. The CDR3 nucleotides read TGTGCCAGTATGGAGAATAGCGGAGATGGAGAGCTGTTTTTT.

The chain employs TRBV5-1 and TRBJ1-1; TRBD1 is a possible D gene (6 bases). Trimming took off 4 bases at V and 7 bases at J, with 8 bases between the two ends. The germline CDR1 and CDR2 sequences are SGHRS and YFSETQ. This CDR3 has 11 amino acids. CDR3 amino acids: CASSLRGEAFF. CDR3 coding DNA: TGCGCCAGCAGCCTCAGGGGTGAAGCTTTCTTT.

The rearrangement joins TRBV7-2 to TRBJ2-5, with D tentatively TRBD2 (6 bases). Germline V lookup: CDR1 SGHTA, CDR2 FQGNSA. Trimming cost V 5 bases and J 0 bases, with 10 bases left between them. This CDR3 has 14 residues. This CDR3 is CASSRRLDQETQYF. CDR3 DNA: TGTGCCAGCAGCCGCCGACTAGACCAAGAGACCCAGTACTTC.

In this sample, this clone turned up once. The V and J genes are TRBV7-9 and TRBJ2-5, with D uncertain. This CDR3 has 12 residues. Trimming took off 2 bases at V and 5 bases at J, with 6 bases between the two ends. Germline-derived CDR1 and CDR2 are SEHNR and FQNEAQ (reference sequence). CDR3 loop: CASSLIRETQYF. CDR3 DNA sequence: TGTGCCAGCAGCTTAATCCGGGAGACCCAGTACTTC.

The chain employs TRBV4-2 and TRBJ2-1; D might be TRBD2 (6 bases). From germline, CDR1 is LGHNA and CDR2 YNFKEQ. The CDR3 extends over 18 amino acids. V was shortened by 0 bases and J by 6 bases, with 21 bases between the two germline ends. CDR3 nucleotides: TGTGCCAGCAGCCAAGACCCCATTGGGGCGGGGTCTCCCAATGAGCAGTTCTTC. It yields the protein CASSQDPIGAGSPNEQFF.

This clone was seen only once. V gene TRBV5-1 combines with J gene TRBJ2-4; a possible D gene is TRBD1 (7 bases). The CDR3 length is 12 residues. Trimming removed 0 bases at V and 16 bases at J, with 14 bases between. CDR1 is SGHRS and CDR2 is YFSETQ in the germline V gene. In DNA, the CDR3 is TGCGCCAGCAGCTTGGATGGCGGGACAGCATACTTC. This gives the protein CASSLDGGTAYF.

This clone has just a few counts. The CDR3 sequence: CASSLVPGSAEAFF. CDR3 bases: TGTGCCAGCAGCTTAGTTCCGGGGAGCGCTGAAGCTTTCTTT. V usage is TRBV11-2 and J usage is TRBJ1-1, with D hard to call. Germline V lookup: CDR1 SGHAT, CDR2 FQNNGV. The V gene lost 1 base and the J gene lost 6 bases, with 12 bases spanning the gap. The CDR3 totals 14 residues.

The chain links TRBV7-9 to TRBJ1-1; D is ambiguous. Germline V CDR1 and CDR2: SEHNR, FQNEAQ (reference sequence). The CDR3 length is 13 residues. Between the trimmed V and J ends, which lost 1 base and 6 bases, there was a span of 9 bases. The CDR3 region has the DNA TGTGCCAGCAGCTTAGACGCAGGTGCTGAAGCTTTCTTT. Translating it yields CASSLDAGAEAFF.

The genes are TRBV5-1 and TRBJ2-7; TRBD1 aligns across 10 bases. Trimming took 1 base from V and 0 from J; bases not matched to a gene: 4. Germline lookup yields CDR1 SGHRS and CDR2 YFSETQ. This CDR3 is 16 amino acids long. CDR3 loop: CASSLIRDRGSYEQYF. The CDR3 DNA reads TGCGCCAGCAGCTTGATTCGGGACAGGGGCTCCTACGAGCAGTACTTC.

With regard to this clone: The junction shows a germline mismatch at one end, possibly a read error. The chain joins TRBV11-2 to TRBJ2-7; TRBD1 is a possible D gene (5 bases). The CDR3 extends over 13 amino acids. Per the germline V gene, CDR1 is SGHAT and CDR2 is FQNNGV. CDR3 nucleotides: TGTGCCAGCAGCTTAGATTTTTTAGGGGATTGGGACTTC. Encoded protein: CASSLDFLGDWDF.

This sequence joins TRBV2 and TRBJ1-5, with D uncertain. Germline V gene lookup returns CDR1 SNHLY and CDR2 FYNNEI. CDR3 length: 14 amino acids. V was pared by 2 bases and J by 0 bases, with 5 bases between. CDR3 bases: TGTGCCAGCAGTGAACTTCTTAGCAATCAGCCCCAGCATTTT. It yields the protein CASSELLSNQPQHF.

Worth noting for this clone: The same CDR3 is also encoded by other DNA sequences in this sample. The J gene is TRBJ2-3, the V gene TRBV5-4; no firm D call. Trimming shortened V by 1 base and J by 1 base, and 4 bases separated the two germline ends. This CDR3 region has 13 residues. The germline gives CDR1 SGHNT, CDR2 YYREEE (reference sequence). The CDR3 loop is CASSLSGTDTQYF. In DNA, the CDR3 is TGTGCCAGCAGCTTGTCGGGCACAGATACGCAGTATTTT.

This clone came up a few times. This chain uses TRBV6-1 with TRBJ1-1; no reliable D call. The V gene lost 2 bases and the J gene lost 6 bases, with 13 bases spanning the gap. There are 14 residues in the CDR3. Germline CDR1 reads MNHNS; CDR2 reads SASEGT. In DNA form, the CDR3 reads TGTGCCAGCAGTGAATTTAAGACTGTAGCTGAAGCTTTCTTT. It encodes CASSEFKTVAEAFF.

The chain is built from TRBV19 and TRBJ2-5, with 10 bases aligning to TRBD2. The CDR3 contains 14 residues. The germline gives CDR1 LNHDA, CDR2 SQIVND (reference sequence). J was trimmed by 5 bases and V by 6 bases; bases with no gene match: 6. The CDR3: CASRAGGLSETQYF. The CDR3 nucleotides are TGTGCCAGTAGAGCGGGGGGGCTTTCGGAGACCCAGTACTTC.

The chain carries TRBV14 and TRBJ2-1, with TRBD2 matching 7 bases. The CDR3 has 17 amino acids. J lost 4 bases, V lost 4 bases, and 13 bases had no gene match. CDR1 is SGHDN and CDR2 is FVKESK in the germline V gene. The CDR3 DNA sequence: TGTGCCAGCAGCCGCCCGGCCGGGACTACTTTATACAATGAGCAGTTCTTC. It yields the protein CASSRPAGTTLYNEQFF.

V is TRBV7-2 and J is TRBJ2-2; D is unclear. Trimming removed 5 bases at V and 5 bases at J, with 9 bases between. This CDR3 comprises 13 residues. The germline V gene has CDR1 SGHTA and CDR2 FQGNSA. In DNA, the CDR3 is TGTGCCAGCAGCGTGACATCGACCGGGGAGCTGTTTTTT. It specifies CASSVTSTGELFF. The variable domain in full, with the rest retrieved from reference TRBV7-2 and TRBJ2-2, is GAGVSQSPSNKVTEKGKDVELRCDPISGHTALYWYRQSLGQGLEFLIYFQGNSAPDKSGLPSDRFSAERTGGSVSTLTIQRTQQEDSAVYLCASSVTSTGELFFGEGSRLTVL.

The genes are TRBV7-2 and TRBJ1-1; the match to TRBD1 covers 9 bases. From germline, CDR1 is SGHTA and CDR2 FQGNSA. The trim removed 4 bases at V and 4 bases at J, leaving 4 bases unmatched. The CDR3 runs 14 residues. CDR3 DNA sequence: TGTGCCAGCAGCTCCTTGGGACAGGGCACTGAAGCTTTCTTT. This codes for CASSSLGQGTEAFF.

J is TRBJ2-5 and V is TRBV9, with TRBD2 matching 10 bases. V shed 4 bases, J shed 2 bases, and the junction held 5 bases outside the gene matches. Germline values: CDR1 SGDLS, CDR2 YYNGEE. This CDR3 has 15 amino acids. CDR3 nucleotides: TGTGCCAGCAGCACACTAGCGGGGATTCAAGAGACCCAGTACTTC. It encodes CASSTLAGIQETQYF.

In DNA, the CDR3 is TGTGCCAGCAGCTTAATGGCCCCTAGGGGTGGCAATCAGCCCCAGCATTTT. Translated: CASSLMAPRGGNQPQHF. V usage is TRBV11-3 and J usage is TRBJ1-5; D possibly corresponds to TRBD1 (5 bases). CDR3 size: 17 residues. V was clipped by 2 bases and J by 2 bases, with 16 bases between them. Germline V CDR1 and CDR2: SGHNT, YENEEA.

Here the CDR3 DNA reads TGCAGCGTTTGGGGGGGAAATGAAAAACTGTTTTTT. Its translation: CSVWGGNEKLFF. The gene calls are TRBV29-1 and TRBJ1-4; tentative D call: TRBD1 (5 bases). V dropped 5 bases and J dropped 5 bases, with 9 bases sitting between them. CDR1 is SQVTM, CDR2 ANQGSEA, per germline. The CDR3 extends over 12 amino acids. The whole variable domain, filled in from reference TRBV29-1 and TRBJ1-4, reads SAVISQKPSRDICQRGTSLTIQCQVDSQVTMMFWYRQQPGQSLTLIATANQGSEATYESGFVIDKFPISRPNLTFSTLTVSNMSPEDSSIYLCSVWGGNEKLFFGSGTQLSVL.

The CDR3 region is CASSLRSQGARRYF. The CDR3 DNA reads as TGTGCCAGCAGCTTGCGCTCACAGGGGGCGCGTCGGTACTTC. The chain uses TRBV5-8 and TRBJ2-7, with 9 bases matching TRBD1. V shed 1 base, J shed 12 bases, and the junction held 11 bases outside the gene matches. This CDR3 has 14 amino acids. CDR1 is SGHTS, CDR2 YDEGEE, per germline.

CDR3: CATGGQGDSGANVLTF. CDR3 sequence (DNA): TGTGCCACCGGGGGACAGGGCGACTCTGGGGCCAACGTCCTGACTTTC. V and J are TRBV10-3 and TRBJ2-6, with 9 bases fitting TRBD1. There are 16 residues in the CDR3. V gave up 10 bases and J gave up 0 bases; unmatched junction bases: 7. Per germline, CDR1 ENHRY and CDR2 SYGVKD.

The chain combines TRBV5-1 with TRBJ1-2; 9 bases align to TRBD1. Germline assignment: CDR1 SGHRS and CDR2 YFSETQ. The CDR3 extends over 14 amino acids. The V gene end was trimmed by 4 bases and the J gene end by 7 bases; junction bases not matched to a gene: 8. CDR3 region: CASSRDREIRGYTF. The CDR3 DNA is TGCGCCAGCAGCAGGGACAGGGAAATACGTGGCTACACCTTC.

This chain uses TRBV2 with TRBJ2-1; TRBD1 matches at 7 bases. J was trimmed by 13 bases and V by 9 bases; bases with no gene match: 12. Germline V lookup: CDR1 SNHLY, CDR2 FYNNEI. CDR3 length equals 12 residues. The CDR3 sequence: CASADRATSQFF. Here the CDR3 DNA reads TGTGCCAGTGCAGACAGGGCGACCTCACAGTTCTTC.

The chain uses TRBV2 and TRBJ2-1; weak D call: TRBD2 (5 bases). Germline CDR1 SNHLY, CDR2 FYNNEI. The CDR3 has 15 residues. V lost 7 bases to trimming and J lost 0 bases, with 13 bases between them. The CDR3 nucleotides are TGTGCCAGCATCCAGGAGGCAACCTCCTACAATGAGCAGTTCTTC. It is translated as CASIQEATSYNEQFF.

V usage is TRBV2 and J usage is TRBJ1-5, with D hard to call. CDR3 size: 13 residues. With 9 bases removed from V and 0 bases from J, the gap between germline ends came to 9 bases. From germline, CDR1 is SNHLY and CDR2 FYNNEI. The CDR3 nucleotides are TGTGCCAGTACCGTCTATAGCAATCAGCCCCAGCATTTT. It encodes CASTVYSNQPQHF.

This chain connects TRBV19 to TRBJ1-2; a possible D gene is TRBD1 (6 bases). CDR1 is LNHDA and CDR2 is SQIVND in the germline V gene (reference sequence). Trimming stripped 7 bases from V and 8 bases from J, with 17 bases between. The CDR3 totals 13 residues. The CDR3 DNA reads as TGTGCCAGTAAACCGCAGGGGCCGCAGGGCTACACCTTC. Its translation is CASKPQGPQGYTF.

The chain carries TRBV6-6 and TRBJ1-1; 7 bases are a match to TRBD1. The CDR3 length is 16 residues. V dropped 6 bases and J dropped 0; count of bases not matched to a gene: 10. The germline gives CDR1 MNHNY, CDR2 SVGAGI (reference sequence). The CDR3 bases are TGTGCCAGCAGCGCACCGCCGGGACAGCTGAACACTGAAGCTTTCTTT. It yields the protein CASSAPPGQLNTEAFF.